This T cell receptor beta chain derives from a study of blood T cell repertoires in COVID-19. On the study more broadly: Researchers got acute and convalescent COVID-19 samples from the United States, Italy and Spain.

Authors' analysis steps: Amplification of reference gene primers was used by the study to estimate nucleated cell counts. TCRdb keeps only in-frame clones here, not all; method: immunoSEQ multiplex PCR. V, J and clone size are taken as reported in that table, and D and trimming were inferred from the DNA itself. This table has some 350,000 clones, about 89% appearing once. This clone has more than one count but fewer than ten. V dropped 6 bases and J dropped 0 bases, with 11 bases sitting between them. Germline V gene lookup returns CDR1 WNHNN and CDR2 SYGVQD (reference sequence). This CDR3 contains 14 residues.

The sample was peripheral blood. The rearrangement uses TRBV10-1 and TRBJ1-1; D is unresolved. This TCR derives from a woman aged 50 to 60 with COVID-19, enrolled during active disease. The CDR3 here is CASSPTRMNTEAFF. The CDR3 coding sequence is TGCGCCAGCAGCCCGACAAGAATGAACACTGAAGCTTTCTTT.